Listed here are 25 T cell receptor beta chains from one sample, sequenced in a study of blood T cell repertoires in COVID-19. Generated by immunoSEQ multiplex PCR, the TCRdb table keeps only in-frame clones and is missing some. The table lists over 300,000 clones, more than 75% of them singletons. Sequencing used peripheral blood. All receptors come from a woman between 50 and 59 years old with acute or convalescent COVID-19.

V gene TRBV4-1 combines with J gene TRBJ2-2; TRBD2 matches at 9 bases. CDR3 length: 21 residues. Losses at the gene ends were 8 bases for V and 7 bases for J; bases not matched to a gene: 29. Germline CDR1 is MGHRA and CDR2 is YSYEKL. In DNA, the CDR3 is TGCGCCAGCTCAGGCGAATCAGCCGGGACTAGCTTTCGGCCGGTCTACGGGGAGCTGTTTTTT. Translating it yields CASSGESAGTSFRPVYGELFF.

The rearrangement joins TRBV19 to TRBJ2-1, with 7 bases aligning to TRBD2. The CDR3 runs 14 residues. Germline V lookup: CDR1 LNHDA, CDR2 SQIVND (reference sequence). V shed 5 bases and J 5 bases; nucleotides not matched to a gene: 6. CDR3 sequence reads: CASSRLADNNEQFF. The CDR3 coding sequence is TGTGCCAGTAGTCGGCTAGCGGATAACAATGAGCAGTTCTTC.

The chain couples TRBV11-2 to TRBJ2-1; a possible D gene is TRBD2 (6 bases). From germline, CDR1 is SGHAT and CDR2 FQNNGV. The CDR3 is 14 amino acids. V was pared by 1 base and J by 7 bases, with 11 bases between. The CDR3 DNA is TGTGCCAGCAGCTTAGCGGGCCTAGCGAATGAGCAGTTCTTC. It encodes CASSLAGLANEQFF.

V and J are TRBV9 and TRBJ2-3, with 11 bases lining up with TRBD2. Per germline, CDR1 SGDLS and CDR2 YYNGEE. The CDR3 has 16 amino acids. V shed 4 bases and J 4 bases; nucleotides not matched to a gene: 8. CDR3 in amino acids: CASSTSSGRRPDTQYF. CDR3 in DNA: TGTGCCAGCAGCACATCTAGCGGGAGGCGTCCAGATACGCAGTATTTT.

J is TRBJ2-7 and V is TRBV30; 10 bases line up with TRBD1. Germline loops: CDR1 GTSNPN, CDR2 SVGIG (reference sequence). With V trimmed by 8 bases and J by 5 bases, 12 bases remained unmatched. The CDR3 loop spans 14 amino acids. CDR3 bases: TGTGCCAAAGGGGGGGACAGGGGATCCCACGAGCAGTACTTC. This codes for CAKGGDRGSHEQYF.

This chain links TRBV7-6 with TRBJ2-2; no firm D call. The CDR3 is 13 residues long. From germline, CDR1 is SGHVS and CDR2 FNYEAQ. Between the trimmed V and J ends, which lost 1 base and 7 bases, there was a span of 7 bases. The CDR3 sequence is CASSLVRDGELFF. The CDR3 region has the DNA TGTGCCAGCAGCTTAGTGAGAGACGGGGAGCTGTTTTTT.

The CDR3 spells CASSLGAGRGVWAYNEQFF. The CDR3 nucleotides read TGTGCCAGCAGCTTGGGGGCGGGACGAGGGGTATGGGCCTACAATGAGCAGTTCTTC. The chain links TRBV5-4 to TRBJ2-1; a weak D match, TRBD2 (6 bases). V was clipped by 0 bases and J by 2 bases, with 21 bases between them. This CDR3 contains 19 residues. Germline V gives CDR1 SGHNT, CDR2 YYREEE (reference sequence).

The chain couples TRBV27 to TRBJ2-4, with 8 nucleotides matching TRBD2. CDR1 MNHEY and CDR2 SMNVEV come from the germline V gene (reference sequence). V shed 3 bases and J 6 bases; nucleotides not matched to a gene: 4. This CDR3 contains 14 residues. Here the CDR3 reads CASSLGTSVNIQYF. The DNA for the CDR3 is TGTGCCAGCAGTTTGGGGACTAGTGTAAACATTCAGTACTTC.

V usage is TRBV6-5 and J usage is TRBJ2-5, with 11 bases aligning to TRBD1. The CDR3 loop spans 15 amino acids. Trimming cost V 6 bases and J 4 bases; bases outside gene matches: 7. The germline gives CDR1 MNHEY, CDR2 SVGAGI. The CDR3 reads CASRGDRGGLETQYF. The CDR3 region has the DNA TGTGCCAGCAGGGGGGACAGGGGGGGTCTAGAGACCCAGTACTTC.

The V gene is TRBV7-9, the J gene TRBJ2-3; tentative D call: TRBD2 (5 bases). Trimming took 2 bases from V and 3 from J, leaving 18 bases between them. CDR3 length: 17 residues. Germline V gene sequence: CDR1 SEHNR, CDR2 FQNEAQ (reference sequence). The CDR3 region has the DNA TGTGCCAGCAGCTTATCAACGGAAATGGGCGGGACAGATACGCAGTATTTT. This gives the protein CASSLSTEMGGTDTQYF.

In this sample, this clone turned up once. This chain's CDR3 is CASSPVGTRDYNEQFF. The CDR3 nucleotides read TGTGCCAGCAGCCCCGTCGGGACTAGGGACTACAATGAGCAGTTCTTC. The rearrangement joins TRBV7-3 to TRBJ2-1, with 8 bases aligning to TRBD2. CDR3 length equals 16 residues. CDR1 and CDR2 (germline): SGHTA, FQGTGA. The ends lost 5 bases at V and 3 bases at J; junction bases unmatched: 9.

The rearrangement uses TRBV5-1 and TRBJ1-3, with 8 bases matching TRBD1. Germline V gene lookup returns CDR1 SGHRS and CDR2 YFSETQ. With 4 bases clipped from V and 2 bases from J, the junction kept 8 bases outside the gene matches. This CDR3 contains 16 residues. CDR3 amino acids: CASSPRTGSPGNTIYF. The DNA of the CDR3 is TGCGCCAGCAGCCCTCGGACAGGGAGCCCTGGAAACACCATATATTTT.

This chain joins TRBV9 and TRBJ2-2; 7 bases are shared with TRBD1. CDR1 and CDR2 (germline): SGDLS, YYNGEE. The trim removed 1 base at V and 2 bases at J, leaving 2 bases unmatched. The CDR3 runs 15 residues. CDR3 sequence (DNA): TGTGCCAGCAGCGTATTAGGGGGCAACACCGGGGAGCTGTTTTTT. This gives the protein CASSVLGGNTGELFF.

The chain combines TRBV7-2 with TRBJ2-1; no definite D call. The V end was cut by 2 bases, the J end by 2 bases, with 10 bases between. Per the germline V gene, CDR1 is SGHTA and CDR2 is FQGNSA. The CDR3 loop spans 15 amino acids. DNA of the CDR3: TGTGCCAGCAGCTTAAAGTCAGGCCCCTACAATGAGCAGTTCTTC. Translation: CASSLKSGPYNEQFF.

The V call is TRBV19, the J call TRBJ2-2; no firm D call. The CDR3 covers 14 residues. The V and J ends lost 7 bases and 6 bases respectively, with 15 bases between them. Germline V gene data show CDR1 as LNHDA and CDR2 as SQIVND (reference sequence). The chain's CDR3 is CASKPPRSPGELFF. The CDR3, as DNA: TGTGCCAGTAAACCCCCCCGGTCGCCCGGGGAGCTGTTTTTT.

This CDR3 is CSVAPSGSPYEQYF. For the CDR3, the DNA is TGCAGCGTTGCCCCTTCAGGGTCCCCCTACGAGCAGTACTTC. V is TRBV29-1 and J is TRBJ2-7; D possibly corresponds to TRBD1 (5 bases). Trimming removed 4 bases at V and 2 bases at J, with 15 bases between. Germline CDR1 and CDR2: SQVTM and ANQGSEA. The CDR3 is made up of 14 amino acids.

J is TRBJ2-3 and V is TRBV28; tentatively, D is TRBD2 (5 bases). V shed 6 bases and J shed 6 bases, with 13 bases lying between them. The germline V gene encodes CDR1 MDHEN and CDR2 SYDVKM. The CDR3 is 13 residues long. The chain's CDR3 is CASSPPPSDTQYF. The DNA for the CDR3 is TGTGCCAGCAGCCCCCCGCCTAGCGATACGCAGTATTTT.

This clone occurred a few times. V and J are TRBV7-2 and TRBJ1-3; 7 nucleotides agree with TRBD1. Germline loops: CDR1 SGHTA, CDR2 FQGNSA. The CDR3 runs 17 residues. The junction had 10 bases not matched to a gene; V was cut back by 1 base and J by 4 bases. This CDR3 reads CASSLGPGGSSGNTIYF. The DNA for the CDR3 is TGTGCCAGCAGCTTAGGGCCAGGGGGATCGTCAGGAAACACCATATATTTT.

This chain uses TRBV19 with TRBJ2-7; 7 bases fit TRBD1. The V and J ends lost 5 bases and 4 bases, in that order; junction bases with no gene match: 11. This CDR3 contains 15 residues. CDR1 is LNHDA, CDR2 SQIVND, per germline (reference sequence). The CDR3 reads CASSLKGAAGYEQYF. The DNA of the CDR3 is TGTGCCAGTAGTCTAAAGGGGGCCGCCGGGTACGAGCAGTACTTC.

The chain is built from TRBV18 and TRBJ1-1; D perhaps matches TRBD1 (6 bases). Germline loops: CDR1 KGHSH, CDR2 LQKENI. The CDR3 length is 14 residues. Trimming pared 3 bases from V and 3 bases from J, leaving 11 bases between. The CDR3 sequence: CASSPYRVDTEAFF. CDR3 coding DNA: TGTGCCAGCTCACCCTACAGGGTAGACACTGAAGCTTTCTTT.

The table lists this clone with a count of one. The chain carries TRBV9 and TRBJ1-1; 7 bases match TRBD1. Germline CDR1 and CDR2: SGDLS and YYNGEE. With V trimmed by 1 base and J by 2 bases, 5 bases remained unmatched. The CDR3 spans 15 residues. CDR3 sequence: CASSVMGTANTEAFF. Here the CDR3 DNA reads TGTGCCAGCAGCGTAATGGGGACAGCCAACACTGAAGCTTTCTTT.

The CDR3 nucleotides are TGTGCCAGCTCACCTGGACTAGCGCGAGGCACAGATACGCAGTATTTT. It encodes CASSPGLARGTDTQYF. V is TRBV18 and J is TRBJ2-3; the match to TRBD2 covers 9 bases. This CDR3 comprises 16 residues. From germline, CDR1 is KGHSH and CDR2 LQKENI. Trimming took 3 bases from V and 1 from J; bases not matched to a gene: 5.

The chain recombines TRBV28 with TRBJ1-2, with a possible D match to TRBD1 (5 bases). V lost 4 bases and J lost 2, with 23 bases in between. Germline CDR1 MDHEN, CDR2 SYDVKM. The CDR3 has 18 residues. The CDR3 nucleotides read TGTGCCAGCAGTTCTAACGGGGGTACCGGCTGGGTAAACTATGGCTACACCTTC. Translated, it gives CASSSNGGTGWVNYGYTF.

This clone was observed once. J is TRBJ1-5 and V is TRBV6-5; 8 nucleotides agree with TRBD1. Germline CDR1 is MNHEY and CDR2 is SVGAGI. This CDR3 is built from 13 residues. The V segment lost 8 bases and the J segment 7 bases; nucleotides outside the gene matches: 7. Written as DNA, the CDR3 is TGTGCCAGCGGACAGGGAATGGGGCAGCCCCAGCATTTT. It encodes CASGQGMGQPQHF.

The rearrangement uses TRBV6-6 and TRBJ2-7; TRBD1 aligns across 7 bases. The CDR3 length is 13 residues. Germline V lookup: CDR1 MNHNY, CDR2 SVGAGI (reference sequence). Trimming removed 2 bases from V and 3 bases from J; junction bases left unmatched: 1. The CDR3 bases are TGTGCCAGCAGTTACGGGACAGTCTACGAGCAGTACTTC. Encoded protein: CASSYGTVYEQYF.